These 14 T cell receptor beta chains came from one sample sequenced in a study of shared clonotypes between healthy human individuals. Assay used: immunoSEQ multiplex PCR; TCRdb lists only in-frame clones, some missing. The sample records about 2.5 million clones, around 92% being singletons. Sequenced sample: naive CD4+ T cells from PBMCs. Subset: CD45RA+ positively selected. These receptor sequences come from a man aged 18 to 30 in good health. Some clones in this sample may be carry-over from other donors' samples.

For this clone: Other DNA sequences in this specimen translate into the identical CDR3. The rearrangement uses TRBV5-4 and TRBJ2-5; possibly TRBD2 for D (5 bases). CDR1 SGHNT and CDR2 YYREEE come from the germline V gene (reference sequence). V was shortened by 4 bases and J by 1 base, with 11 bases between the two germline ends. The CDR3 is made up of 14 amino acids. The CDR3 sequence is CASSLGRAQETQYF. CDR3 in DNA: TGTGCCAGCAGCCTAGGGCGGGCCCAAGAGACCCAGTACTTC.

This clone was recorded only once. This chain uses TRBV5-8 with TRBJ1-5; 7 bases match TRBD1. Germline V lookup: CDR1 SGHTS, CDR2 YDEGEE. J was trimmed by 4 bases and V by 4 bases; bases with no gene match: 11. This CDR3 region has 16 residues. CDR3: CASSPEKPGQNQPQHF. The DNA of the CDR3 is TGTGCCAGCAGCCCTGAAAAGCCGGGACAGAATCAGCCCCAGCATTTT. Drawing the rest from reference TRBV5-8 and TRBJ1-5, the complete variable domain is EAGVTQSPTHLIKTRGQQATLRCSPISGHTSVYWYQQALGLGLQFLLWYDEGEERNRGNFPPRFSGRQFPNYSSELNVNALELEDSALYLCASSPEKPGQNQPQHFGDGTRLSIL.

The chain couples TRBV6-1 to TRBJ1-1, with 7 bases matching TRBD1. The CDR3 totals 13 residues. Germline V CDR1 and CDR2: MNHNS, SASEGT. The J segment lost 1 base and the V segment lost 7 bases, leaving 3 bases of the junction unmatched. CDR3 region: CASKGQPNTEAFF. CDR3 DNA sequence: TGTGCCAGCAAGGGACAGCCGAACACTGAAGCTTTCTTT.

The chain carries TRBV5-1 and TRBJ2-7; 7 nucleotides align to TRBD2. This CDR3 comprises 15 residues. Losses at the gene ends were 5 bases for V and 6 bases for J; bases not matched to a gene: 14. Germline V CDR1 and CDR2: SGHRS, YFSETQ. In nucleotides, the CDR3 is TGCGCCAGCAGTCCATTCGGGGGGTCGGGCGCCGAGCAGTACTTC. Translation: CASSPFGGSGAEQYF.

This sequence joins TRBV7-3 and TRBJ2-7; D is tentatively TRBD1 or TRBD2 (5 bases each). The CDR3 consists of 15 residues. Germline V CDR1 and CDR2: SGHTA, FQGTGA. Trimming took 0 bases from V and 4 from J, leaving 13 bases between them. The CDR3 region has the DNA TGTGCCAGCAGCTTAACTCCGGGGCAGCAGTACGAGCAGTACTTC. Translating gives CASSLTPGQQYEQYF.

As to this clone: This CDR3 is also generated by other DNA sequences in the sample. CDR3 coding DNA: TGCGCCAGCAGCTTGGTTAGTGGCGATCAGCCCCAGCATTTT. Protein: CASSLVSGDQPQHF. The V gene is TRBV5-1, the J gene TRBJ1-5; the D is unclear. Looked up from germline, CDR1 is SGHRS and CDR2 is YFSETQ. Trimming shortened V by 0 bases and J by 5 bases, and 9 bases separated the two germline ends. CDR3 length: 14 residues.

The J gene is TRBJ1-4, the V gene TRBV2; D gene unclear. The CDR3 spans 14 residues. Trimming removed 7 bases from V and 7 bases from J, with 16 bases in between. Germline CDR1 is SNHLY and CDR2 is FYNNEI. The CDR3 nucleotides are TGTGCCAGCATGGTGAGGGAACAGAGTGAAAAACTGTTTTTT. Amino acid sequence: CASMVREQSEKLFF. Together with reference TRBV2 and TRBJ1-4, the CDR3 gives the full variable domain: EPEVTQTPSHQVTQMGQEVILRCVPISNHLYFYWYRQILGQKVEFLVSFYNNEISEKSEIFDDQFSVERPDGSNFTLKIRSTKLEDSAMYFCASMVREQSEKLFFGSGTQLSVL.

The chain has TRBV4-1 and TRBJ1-2; D is uncertain. This CDR3 spans 16 amino acids. Trimming took 4 bases from V and 0 from J, leaving 15 bases between them. Germline V lookup: CDR1 MGHRA, CDR2 YSYEKL. The CDR3 DNA follows: TGCGCCAGCAGCCCGAACGGGCCATTGTCTAACTATGGCTACACCTTC. Its translation is CASSPNGPLSNYGYTF.

The chain links TRBV5-4 to TRBJ1-1, with TRBD1 as a possible D gene (6 bases). Trimming pared 5 bases from V and 1 base from J, leaving 12 bases between. The germline gives CDR1 SGHNT, CDR2 YYREEE (reference sequence). The CDR3 covers 14 residues. The DNA for the CDR3 is TGTGCCAGCAGGGTTAGGGGGGAGAACACTGAAGCTTTCTTT. Amino acid sequence: CASRVRGENTEAFF.

The J gene is TRBJ1-2, the V gene TRBV5-4; D is perhaps TRBD1 (5 bases). Trimming removed 4 bases from V and 3 bases from J, with 16 bases in between. Germline CDR1 SGHNT, CDR2 YYREEE (reference sequence). The CDR3 covers 15 residues. CDR3 loop: CASSQETGAHYGYTF. The CDR3 nucleotides read TGTGCCAGCAGCCAAGAGACTGGGGCGCACTATGGCTACACCTTC.

The gene calls are TRBV9 and TRBJ1-1; 8 bases map to TRBD1. The J segment lost 5 bases and the V segment lost 2 bases, leaving 20 bases of the junction unmatched. There are 19 residues in the CDR3. CDR1 and CDR2 from the germline V gene are SGDLS and YYNGEE. The CDR3 sequence is CASSVGALGQELWRTEAFF. For the CDR3, the DNA is TGTGCCAGCAGCGTGGGGGCGTTGGGACAGGAGCTTTGGAGGACTGAAGCTTTCTTT.

The V and J genes are TRBV29-1 and TRBJ2-5; TRBD1 agrees at 8 bases. Germline CDR1 and CDR2: SQVTM and ANQGSEA. V lost 6 bases to trimming and J lost 5 bases; unmatched junction nucleotides: 8. The CDR3 runs 13 residues. CDR3 sequence: CSVRQGLGETQYF. The DNA for the CDR3 is TGCAGCGTGCGACAGGGGCTCGGGGAGACCCAGTACTTC.

J is TRBJ2-1 and V is TRBV28, with 7 bases fitting TRBD2. The V segment lost 3 bases and the J segment 10 bases; nucleotides outside the gene matches: 15. The CDR3 has 16 amino acids. The germline CDR1 and CDR2 sequences are MDHEN and SYDVKM. In DNA form, the CDR3 reads TGTGCCAGCAGTTTTCGCTGGCCGAGGACTAGAAACGAGCAGTTCTTC. This encodes CASSFRWPRTRNEQFF.

On this clone itself: Other DNA sequences in this specimen translate into the identical CDR3. This chain joins TRBV7-2 and TRBJ1-5, with D hard to call. The CDR3 has 13 residues. Deletions cut 0 bases from V and 7 bases from J, with 7 bases between. The germline gives CDR1 SGHTA, CDR2 FQGNSA. CDR3 DNA: TGTGCCAGCAGCTTAGCGGGTGGGCAGCCCCAGCATTTT. It codes for CASSLAGGQPQHF.